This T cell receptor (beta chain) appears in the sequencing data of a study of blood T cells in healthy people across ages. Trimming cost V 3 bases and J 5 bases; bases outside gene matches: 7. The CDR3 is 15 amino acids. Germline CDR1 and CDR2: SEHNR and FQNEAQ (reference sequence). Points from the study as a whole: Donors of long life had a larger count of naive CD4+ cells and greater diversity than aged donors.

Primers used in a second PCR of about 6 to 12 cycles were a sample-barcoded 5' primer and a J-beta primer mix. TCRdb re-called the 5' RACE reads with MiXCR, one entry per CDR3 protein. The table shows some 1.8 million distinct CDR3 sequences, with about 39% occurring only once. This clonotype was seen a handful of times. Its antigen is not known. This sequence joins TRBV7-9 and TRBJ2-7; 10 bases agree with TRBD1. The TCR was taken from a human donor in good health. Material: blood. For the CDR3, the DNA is TGTGCCAGCAGCTTCTGGACAGGGGGAGTCAACGAGCAGTACTTC. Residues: CASSFWTGGVNEQYF.